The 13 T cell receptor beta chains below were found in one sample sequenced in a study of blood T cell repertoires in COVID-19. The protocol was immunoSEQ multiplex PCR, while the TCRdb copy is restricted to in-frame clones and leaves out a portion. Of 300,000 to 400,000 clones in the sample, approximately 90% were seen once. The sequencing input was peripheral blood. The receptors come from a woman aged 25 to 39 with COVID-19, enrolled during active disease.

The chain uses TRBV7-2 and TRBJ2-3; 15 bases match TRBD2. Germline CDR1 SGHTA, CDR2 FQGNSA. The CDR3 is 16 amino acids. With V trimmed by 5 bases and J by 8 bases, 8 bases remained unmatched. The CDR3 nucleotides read TGTGCCAGCAGCCTAAGGACTAGCGGGGGGGCCGGTACGCAGTATTTT. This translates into CASSLRTSGGAGTQYF. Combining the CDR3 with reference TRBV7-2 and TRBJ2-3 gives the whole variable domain GAGVSQSPSNKVTEKGKDVELRCDPISGHTALYWYRQSLGQGLEFLIYFQGNSAPDKSGLPSDRFSAERTGGSVSTLTIQRTQQEDSAVYLCASSLRTSGGAGTQYFGPGTRLTVL.

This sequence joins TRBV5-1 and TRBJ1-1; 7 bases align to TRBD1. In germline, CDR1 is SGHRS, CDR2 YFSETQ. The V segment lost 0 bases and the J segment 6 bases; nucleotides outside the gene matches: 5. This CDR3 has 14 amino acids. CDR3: CASSLEGQVSEAFF. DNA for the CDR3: TGCGCCAGCAGCTTGGAAGGACAGGTCTCTGAAGCTTTCTTT.

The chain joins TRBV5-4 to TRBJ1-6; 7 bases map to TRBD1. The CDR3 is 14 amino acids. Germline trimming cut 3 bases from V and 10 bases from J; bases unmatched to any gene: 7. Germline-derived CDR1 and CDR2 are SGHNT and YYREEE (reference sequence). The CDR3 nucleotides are TGTGCCAGCAGCTCTGACAGGGCTCACTCACCCCTCCACTTT. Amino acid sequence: CASSSDRAHSPLHF.

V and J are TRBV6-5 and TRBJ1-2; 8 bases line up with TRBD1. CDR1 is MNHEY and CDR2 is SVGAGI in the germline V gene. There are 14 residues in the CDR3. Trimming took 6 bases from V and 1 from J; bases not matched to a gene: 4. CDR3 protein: CASRGTGVNYGYTF. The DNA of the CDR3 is TGTGCCAGCAGGGGGACAGGAGTTAACTATGGCTACACCTTC.

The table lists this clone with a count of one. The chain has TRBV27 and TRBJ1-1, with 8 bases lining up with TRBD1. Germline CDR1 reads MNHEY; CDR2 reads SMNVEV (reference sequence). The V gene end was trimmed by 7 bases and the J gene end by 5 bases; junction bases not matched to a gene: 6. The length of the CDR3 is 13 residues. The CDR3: CASKTGARTEAFF. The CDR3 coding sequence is TGTGCCAGCAAGACAGGGGCAAGGACTGAAGCTTTCTTT.

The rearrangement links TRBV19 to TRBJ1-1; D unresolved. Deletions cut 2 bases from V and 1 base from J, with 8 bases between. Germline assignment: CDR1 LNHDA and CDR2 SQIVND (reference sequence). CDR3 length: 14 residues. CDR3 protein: CASSILAPNTEAFF. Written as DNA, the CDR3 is TGTGCCAGTAGTATACTAGCCCCGAACACTGAAGCTTTCTTT. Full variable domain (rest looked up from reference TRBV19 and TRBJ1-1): DGGITQSPKYLFRKEGQNVTLSCEQNLNHDAMYWYRQDPGQGLRLIYYSQIVNDFQKGDIAEGYSVSREKKESFPLTVTSAQKNPTAFYLCASSILAPNTEAFFGQGTRLTVV.

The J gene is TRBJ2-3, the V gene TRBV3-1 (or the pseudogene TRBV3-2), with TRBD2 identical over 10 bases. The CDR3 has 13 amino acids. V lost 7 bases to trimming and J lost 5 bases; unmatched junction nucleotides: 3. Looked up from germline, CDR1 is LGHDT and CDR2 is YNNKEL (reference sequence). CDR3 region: CASMASGGDTQYF. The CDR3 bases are TGTGCCAGCATGGCTAGCGGGGGAGATACGCAGTATTTT.

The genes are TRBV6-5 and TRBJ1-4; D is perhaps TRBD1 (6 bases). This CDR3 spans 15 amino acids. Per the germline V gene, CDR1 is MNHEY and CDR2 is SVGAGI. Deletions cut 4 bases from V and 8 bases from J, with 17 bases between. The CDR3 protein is CASSFQQGLGEKLFF. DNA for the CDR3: TGTGCCAGCAGTTTCCAACAGGGATTGGGGGAAAAACTGTTTTTT.

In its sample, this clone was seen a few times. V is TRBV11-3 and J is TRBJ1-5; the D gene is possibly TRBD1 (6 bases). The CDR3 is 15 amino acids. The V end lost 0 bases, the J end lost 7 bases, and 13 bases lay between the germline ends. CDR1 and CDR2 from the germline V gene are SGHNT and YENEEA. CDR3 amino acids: CASSLDGSQGQPQHF. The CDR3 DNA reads TGTGCCAGCAGCTTAGATGGCTCTCAGGGGCAGCCCCAGCATTTT.

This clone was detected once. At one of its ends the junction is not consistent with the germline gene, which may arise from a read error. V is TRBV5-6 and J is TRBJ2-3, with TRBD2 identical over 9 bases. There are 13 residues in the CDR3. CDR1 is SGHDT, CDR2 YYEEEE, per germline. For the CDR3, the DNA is TGTGCCAGCAGCGGGACTAGCAGAGATACGCAGTATTTT. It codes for CASSGTSRDTQYF.

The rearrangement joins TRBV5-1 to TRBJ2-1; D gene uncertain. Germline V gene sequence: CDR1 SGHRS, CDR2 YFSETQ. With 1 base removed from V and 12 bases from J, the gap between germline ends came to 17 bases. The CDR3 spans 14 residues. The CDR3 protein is CASSLFGRFDVQFF. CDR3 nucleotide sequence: TGCGCCAGCAGCTTGTTTGGCCGTTTTGATGTGCAGTTCTTC.

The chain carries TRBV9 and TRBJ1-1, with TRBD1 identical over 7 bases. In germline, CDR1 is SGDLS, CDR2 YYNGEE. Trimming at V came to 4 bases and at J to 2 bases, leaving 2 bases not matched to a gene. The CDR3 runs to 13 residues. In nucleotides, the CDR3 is TGTGCCAGCAGCACAGGGGTTAACACTGAAGCTTTCTTT. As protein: CASSTGVNTEAFF.

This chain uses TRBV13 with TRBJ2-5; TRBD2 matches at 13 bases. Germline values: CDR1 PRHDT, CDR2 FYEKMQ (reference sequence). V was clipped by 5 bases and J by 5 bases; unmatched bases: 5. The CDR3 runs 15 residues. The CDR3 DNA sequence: TGTGCCAGCAGCCTCCGGACTAGCGGGGGTGAGACCCAGTACTTC. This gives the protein CASSLRTSGGETQYF.